Shown below are 30 T cell receptor beta chains from a single sample sequenced in a study of PD-L1 blockade in urothelial cancer. The time point denotes: pretreatment peripheral blood. Assay: immunoSEQ multiplex PCR; the TCRdb copy retains only in-frame clones and omits some. The sample includes tens of thousands of clones, 90% of them seen just once. The sequenced sample was PBMCs, obtained around atezolizumab (anti-PD-L1) treatment. These receptors came from a man aged 55 to 70 with urothelial cancer.

This chain uses TRBV5-5 with TRBJ2-1, with 11 nucleotides matching TRBD2. Losses at the gene ends were 4 bases for V and 4 bases for J; bases not matched to a gene: 4. CDR1 is SGHKS, CDR2 YYEKEE, per germline (reference sequence). The CDR3 runs to 15 residues. The CDR3 DNA reads as TGTGCCAGCAGCGAAACTAGCGGGAGTTACAATGAGCAGTTCTTC. Its protein is CASSETSGSYNEQFF.

The chain couples TRBV5-6 to TRBJ2-7, with D perhaps TRBD2 (7 bases). The germline CDR1 and CDR2 sequences are SGHDT and YYEEEE. V was trimmed by 4 bases and J by 4 bases, leaving 15 bases between them. This CDR3 is 14 amino acids long. CDR3 residues: CASSLVGGRYEQYF. In DNA form, the CDR3 reads TGTGCCAGCAGCCTGGTGGGGGGGCGATACGAGCAGTACTTC.

This clone was seen once. The rearrangement joins TRBV5-1 to TRBJ1-2, with 7 bases fitting TRBD1. The CDR3 extends over 15 amino acids. Unmatched junction bases numbered 10, after V lost 4 bases and J lost 4 bases. Germline CDR1 is SGHRS and CDR2 is YFSETQ. The CDR3 reads CASSLATGQSYGYTF. The CDR3, as DNA: TGCGCCAGCAGCCTAGCGACAGGGCAAAGCTATGGCTACACCTTC.

The chain joins TRBV20-1 to TRBJ1-5; D is unresolved. The CDR3 has 11 residues. V lost 3 bases to trimming and J lost 7 bases, with 7 bases between them. In germline, CDR1 is DFQATT, CDR2 SNEGSKA (reference sequence). In nucleotides, the CDR3 is TGCAGTGCTAGCGGGGAACAGCCCCAGCATTTT. It yields the protein CSASGEQPQHF.

The V call is TRBV19, the J call TRBJ1-1; 9 positions match TRBD1. Trimming cost V 6 bases and J 5 bases; bases outside gene matches: 7. There are 14 residues in the CDR3. The germline CDR1 and CDR2 sequences are LNHDA and SQIVND (reference sequence). The CDR3 region has the DNA TGTGCCAGTAGAGCCGGACAGGGGCGGACTGAAGCTTTCTTT. It is translated as CASRAGQGRTEAFF.

J is TRBJ2-7 and V is TRBV5-6; 8 nucleotides align to TRBD1. Germline trimming cut 10 bases from V and 3 bases from J; bases unmatched to any gene: 6. This CDR3 spans 12 amino acids. Germline V gene lookup returns CDR1 SGHDT and CDR2 YYEEEE. The CDR3 sequence: CAGLTGDYEQYF. The CDR3 bases are TGTGCCGGGTTGACAGGGGACTACGAGCAGTACTTC.

This chain links TRBV2 with TRBJ1-2; 7 bases fit TRBD1. The CDR3 consists of 13 residues. Germline V CDR1 and CDR2: SNHLY, FYNNEI. V shed 8 bases, J shed 7 bases, and the junction held 10 bases outside the gene matches. The CDR3 reads CASSSGQFGGYTF. The CDR3 nucleotides read TGTGCCAGCTCCTCGGGACAGTTCGGTGGCTACACCTTC.

The chain couples TRBV7-2 to TRBJ1-2, with D uncertain. This CDR3 is 13 amino acids long. CDR1 and CDR2 from the germline V gene are SGHTA and FQGNSA. Trimming shortened V by 1 base and J by 6 bases, and 9 bases separated the two germline ends. The CDR3 DNA sequence: TGTGCCAGCAGCTTAGAGTCGACTGATGGCTACACCTTC. This translates into CASSLESTDGYTF.

The chain uses TRBV7-2 and TRBJ2-7; 9 nucleotides line up with TRBD1. The CDR3 is made up of 14 amino acids. V dropped 2 bases and J dropped 7; count of bases not matched to a gene: 6. Germline assignment: CDR1 SGHTA and CDR2 FQGNSA. Here the CDR3 reads CASSLTGGAGEQYF. CDR3 sequence (DNA): TGTGCCAGCAGCTTAACAGGGGGCGCGGGGGAGCAGTACTTC.

V usage is TRBV5-4 and J usage is TRBJ2-4, with 7 bases matching TRBD1. Germline V CDR1 and CDR2: SGHNT, YYREEE (reference sequence). The CDR3 is 15 residues long. V shed 4 bases, J shed 0 bases, and the junction held 4 bases outside the gene matches. CDR3 region: CASSVTGRAKNIQYF. CDR3 coding DNA: TGTGCCAGCAGCGTGACAGGGAGAGCCAAAAACATTCAGTACTTC. The full variable domain, completed using reference TRBV5-4 and TRBJ2-4, is ETGVTQSPTHLIKTRGQQVTLRCSSQSGHNTVSWYQQALGQGPQFIFQYYREEENGRGNFPPRFSGLQFPNYSSELNVNALELDDSALYLCASSVTGRAKNIQYFGAGTRLSVL.

The chain couples TRBV9 to TRBJ1-1, with D possibly TRBD1 on 5 matching bases. Germline CDR1 SGDLS, CDR2 YYNGEE. CDR3 length equals 15 residues. V lost 0 bases and J 1 base, leaving 10 bases between the germline ends. CDR3 sequence (DNA): TGTGCCAGCAGCGTAGGGGGGGGACCGAACACTGAAGCTTTCTTT. Its translation: CASSVGGGPNTEAFF.

This chain uses TRBV28 with TRBJ2-2; D is unclear. Trimming stripped 2 bases from V and 3 bases from J, with 4 bases between. The CDR3 covers 13 residues. The germline V gene encodes CDR1 MDHEN and CDR2 SYDVKM. The CDR3 DNA reads as TGTGCCAGCAGTTTAGACTACACCGGGGAGCTGTTTTTT. It codes for CASSLDYTGELFF. The full variable domain, with the rest looked up from reference TRBV28 and TRBJ2-2, is DVKVTQSSRYLVKRTGEKVFLECVQDMDHENMFWYRQDPGLGLRLIYFSYDVKMKEKGDIPEGYSVSREKKERFSLILESASTNQTSMYLCASSLDYTGELFFGEGSRLTVL.

The chain couples TRBV7-2 to TRBJ2-4; 8 bases are shared with TRBD2. Trimming took 5 bases from V and 4 from J; bases not matched to a gene: 7. CDR1 and CDR2 (germline): SGHTA, FQGNSA. This CDR3 contains 15 residues. The CDR3 DNA is TGTGCCAGCAGCCCGGGAGGGGGTCAAAAAAACATTCAGTACTTC. This codes for CASSPGGGQKNIQYF. Drawing the rest from reference TRBV7-2 and TRBJ2-4, the complete variable domain is GAGVSQSPSNKVTEKGKDVELRCDPISGHTALYWYRQSLGQGLEFLIYFQGNSAPDKSGLPSDRFSAERTGGSVSTLTIQRTQQEDSAVYLCASSPGGGQKNIQYFGAGTRLSVL.

The chain joins TRBV29-1 to TRBJ2-5; a weak D match, TRBD2 (5 bases). The CDR3 has 12 residues. The V end lost 6 bases, the J end lost 5 bases, and 13 bases lay between the germline ends. Germline CDR1 and CDR2: SQVTM and ANQGSEA. CDR3 amino acids: CSVYHGEETQYF. The CDR3 DNA is TGCAGCGTATACCACGGGGAGGAGACCCAGTACTTC.

The chain has TRBV7-2 and TRBJ2-5; 12 positions match TRBD2. V was pared by 4 bases and J by 0 bases, with 3 bases of the junction left unmatched. The CDR3 contains 16 residues. Germline V gene lookup returns CDR1 SGHTA and CDR2 FQGNSA. The CDR3 bases are TGTGCCAGCAGCTCCACTAGCGGGGGGTACCAAGAGACCCAGTACTTC. It translates to CASSSTSGGYQETQYF.

This clone came up once. V is TRBV19 and J is TRBJ1-2, with D maybe TRBD1 (6 bases). Per the germline V gene, CDR1 is LNHDA and CDR2 is SQIVND (reference sequence). CDR3 length: 15 amino acids. The V end lost 4 bases, the J end lost 8 bases, and 20 bases lay between the germline ends. The CDR3 here is CASSRTQGRGEGYTF. The CDR3 nucleotides are TGTGCCAGTAGTAGGACACAGGGAAGGGGCGAGGGCTACACCTTC.

The gene calls are TRBV5-8 and TRBJ1-1; weak D call: TRBD1 (5 bases). V dropped 2 bases and J dropped 3 bases, with 17 bases sitting between them. Looked up from germline, CDR1 is SGHTS and CDR2 is YDEGEE. CDR3 length: 16 residues. CDR3 region: CASSFQGRARDTEAFF. CDR3 DNA: TGTGCCAGCAGCTTTCAGGGAAGGGCTAGAGACACTGAAGCTTTCTTT.

The chain is built from TRBV11-3 and TRBJ1-5; D call uncertain. Germline assignment: CDR1 SGHNT and CDR2 YENEEA. Trimming shortened V by 2 bases and J by 2 bases, and 10 bases separated the two germline ends. The CDR3 has 15 amino acids. As DNA, the CDR3 is TGTGCCAGCAGCTTACGGGGTGGGTGCAATCAGCCCCAGCATTTT. Translating gives CASSLRGGCNQPQHF.

With regard to this clone: At the DNA level, this CDR3 is encoded by other sequences in the same sample as well. The chain combines TRBV6-5 with TRBJ2-5; 8 bases fit TRBD1. With 0 bases clipped from V and 3 bases from J, the junction kept 6 bases outside the gene matches. Germline V lookup: CDR1 MNHEY, CDR2 SVGAGI. CDR3 length equals 16 residues. This CDR3 is CASSYSSGQGKETQYF. The CDR3 bases are TGTGCCAGCAGTTACTCATCAGGACAGGGTAAAGAGACCCAGTACTTC.

This rearrangement joins TRBV19 to TRBJ2-2, with 11 bases aligning to TRBD1. The germline V gene encodes CDR1 LNHDA and CDR2 SQIVND (reference sequence). V shed 7 bases, J shed 2 bases, and the junction held 6 bases outside the gene matches. This CDR3 has 16 residues. The CDR3 here is CASTAGQGANTGELFF. In DNA, the CDR3 is TGTGCCAGTACCGCCGGACAGGGGGCAAACACCGGGGAGCTGTTTTTT.

The genes are TRBV6-1 and TRBJ2-5; 9 nucleotides agree with TRBD2. V was pared by 3 bases and J by 11 bases, with 7 bases of the junction left unmatched. Germline CDR1 and CDR2: MNHNS and SASEGT. The CDR3 length is 13 residues. In nucleotides, the CDR3 is TGTGCCAGCAGTGACGCGGGGGGGTTCACTCAGTACTTC. Its translation: CASSDAGGFTQYF.

The V and J genes are TRBV7-9 and TRBJ2-3, with 12 bases aligning to TRBD2. The ends lost 4 bases at V and 3 bases at J; junction bases unmatched: 2. The CDR3 totals 15 residues. CDR1 is SEHNR, CDR2 FQNEAQ, per germline (reference sequence). This CDR3 reads CASSSTSGRTDTQYF. CDR3 in DNA: TGTGCCAGCAGCTCGACTAGCGGGAGAACAGATACGCAGTATTTT.

The gene calls are TRBV4-2 and TRBJ2-1, with D uncertain. The CDR3 has 15 amino acids. Germline-derived CDR1 and CDR2 are LGHNA and YNFKEQ. The V end lost 0 bases, the J end lost 7 bases, and 13 bases lay between the germline ends. The CDR3 DNA follows: TGTGCCAGCAGCCAAGAACCACTGATCCCAAATGAGCAGTTCTTC. Its protein is CASSQEPLIPNEQFF.

V and J are TRBV5-1 and TRBJ2-1; D ambiguous. This CDR3 is 11 amino acids long. Trimming removed 6 bases from V and 5 bases from J, with 6 bases in between. Germline V gene sequence: CDR1 SGHRS, CDR2 YFSETQ. CDR3 amino acids: CASTRDNEQFF. CDR3 in DNA: TGCGCCAGCACCCGGGACAATGAGCAGTTCTTC.

The rearrangement joins TRBV2 to TRBJ1-1; no clear D. The germline V gene has CDR1 SNHLY and CDR2 FYNNEI. This CDR3 has 13 residues. V was trimmed by 6 bases and J by 1 base, leaving 9 bases between them. CDR3 in DNA: TGTGCCAGCAGCTTGTACGGGAACACTGAAGCTTTCTTT. Protein product: CASSLYGNTEAFF.

This clone was seen just once. V and J are TRBV7-2 and TRBJ2-2; TRBD2 is a possible D gene (5 bases). The germline V and J ends were trimmed by 6 bases and 5 bases, with 13 bases remaining between them. Germline lookup yields CDR1 SGHTA and CDR2 FQGNSA. The CDR3 contains 14 residues. The CDR3 is CASRSYTSTGELFF. The DNA for the CDR3 is TGTGCCAGCAGATCCTACACTAGTACCGGGGAGCTGTTTTTT.

The chain combines TRBV10-3 with TRBJ2-3; TRBD2 is a possible D gene (6 bases). Germline V CDR1 and CDR2: ENHRY, SYGVKD. V was pared by 11 bases and J by 0 bases, with 18 bases between. CDR3 length equals 15 residues. CDR3 protein: CALGAGSASTDTQYF. The CDR3 nucleotides are TGTGCCCTCGGAGCGGGCTCAGCGAGCACAGATACGCAGTATTTT.

The chain recombines TRBV7-9 with TRBJ1-1; D gene unclear. V lost 1 base to trimming and J lost 6 bases, with 9 bases between them. The CDR3 runs to 13 residues. Germline lookup yields CDR1 SEHNR and CDR2 FQNEAQ (reference sequence). DNA for the CDR3: TGTGCCAGCAGCTTAGTGGGGAGTCCTGAAGCTTTCTTT. Residues: CASSLVGSPEAFF.

This clone was counted between two and nine times. This chain connects TRBV2 to TRBJ1-4, with 10 bases fitting TRBD1. Per germline, CDR1 SNHLY and CDR2 FYNNEI. V shed 4 bases and J 3 bases; nucleotides not matched to a gene: 2. This CDR3 has 15 residues. This CDR3 is CASSGDRGANEKLFF. DNA for the CDR3: TGTGCCAGCAGTGGGGACAGGGGAGCTAATGAAAAACTGTTTTTT.

The chain employs TRBV5-5 and TRBJ1-4, with D perhaps matching TRBD1 (6 bases). The CDR3 contains 14 residues. Deletions cut 0 bases from V and 7 bases from J, with 10 bases between. Germline V gene sequence: CDR1 SGHKS, CDR2 YYEKEE (reference sequence). CDR3 DNA sequence: TGTGCCAGCAGCTTGGAAACAGGGATTGAAAAACTGTTTTTT. Its translation: CASSLETGIEKLFF.